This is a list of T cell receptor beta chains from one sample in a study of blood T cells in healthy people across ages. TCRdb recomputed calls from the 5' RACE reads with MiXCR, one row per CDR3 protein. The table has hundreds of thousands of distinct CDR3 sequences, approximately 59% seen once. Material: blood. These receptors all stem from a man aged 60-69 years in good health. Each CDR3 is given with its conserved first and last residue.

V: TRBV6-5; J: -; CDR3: CASSSGTSSTVGVYEQYF
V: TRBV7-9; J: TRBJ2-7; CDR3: CASSPTLAGPSYEQYF
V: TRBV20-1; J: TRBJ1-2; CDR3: CSARPNLGAYGYTF
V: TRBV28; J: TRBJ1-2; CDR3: CASTGTGDGYTF
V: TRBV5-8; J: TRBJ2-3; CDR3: CASNLGQYTQYF
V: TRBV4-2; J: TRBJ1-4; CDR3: CASSPSRTGGKLFF
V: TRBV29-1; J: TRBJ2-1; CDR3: CSAVGGLWNEQFF
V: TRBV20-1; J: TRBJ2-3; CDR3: CSARDLRESFTDTQYF
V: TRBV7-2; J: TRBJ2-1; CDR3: CASSLGSRGAAANEQFF
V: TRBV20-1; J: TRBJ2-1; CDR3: CSARPQVNEQFF
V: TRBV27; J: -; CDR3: CASSRIGGASYEQYF
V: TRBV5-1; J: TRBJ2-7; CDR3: CASSGGTGVGGYEQYF
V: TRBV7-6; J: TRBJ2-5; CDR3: CASSSGGQIQETQYF